The 5 T cell receptor beta chains below come from one sample, sequenced in a study of spatial heterogeneity in lung cancer. TCRdb analysed the 5' RACE reads with MiXCR anew, one entry per CDR3 protein. The sample includes tens of thousands of distinct CDR3 sequences, approximately 12% of them seen just once. Indicated time point: sample taken at primary tumor resection. Whole RNA obtained from tumor, nontumor lung or frozen PBMC underwent sequencing without sorting. The specimen was PBMCs, collected at surgery. These receptors originate from a female donor with early-stage non-small cell lung cancer.

This clonotype was recorded many times. This chain joins TRBV9 and TRBJ2-7; D remains unclear. The V gene's germline CDR1 is SGDLS and CDR2 YYNGEE. CDR3 length equals 14 residues. The V and J ends lost 0 bases and 6 bases respectively, with 13 bases between them. CDR3 protein: CASSVDYTSSEQYF. CDR3 nucleotides: TGTGCCAGCAGCGTAGACTATACAAGTTCCGAGCAGTACTTC.

This clonotype was counted only a few times. This chain joins TRBV6-1 and TRBJ2-5; D could derive from TRBD1 or TRBD2 (6 bases each). Germline CDR1 and CDR2: MNHNS and SASEGT. The CDR3 is made up of 13 amino acids. Trimming removed 4 bases from V and 7 bases from J, with 13 bases in between. The CDR3 is CASSVGRGGTQYF. The CDR3 DNA is TGTGCCAGCAGTGTAGGCAGGGGAGGGACCCAGTACTTC.

In this sample, this clonotype turned up a few times. The chain recombines TRBV13 with TRBJ2-7; TRBD1 aligns across 9 bases. The V and J ends lost 2 bases and 5 bases, in that order; junction bases with no gene match: 7. Germline loops: CDR1 PRHDT, CDR2 FYEKMQ (reference sequence). CDR3 length: 15 amino acids. This CDR3 is CASSLWGTGTHEQYF. The CDR3 nucleotides read TGTGCCAGCAGCTTATGGGGGACAGGGACCCACGAGCAGTACTTC.

The chain carries TRBV24-1 and TRBJ2-3, with D tentatively TRBD1 (6 bases). Trimming cost V 8 bases and J 2 bases, with 10 bases left between them. In germline, CDR1 is KGHDR, CDR2 SFDVKD. CDR3 size: 13 residues. CDR3: CATMDRFTDTQYF. CDR3 DNA sequence: TGTGCCACCATGGACAGATTCACAGATACGCAGTATTTT.

V gene TRBV19 combines with J gene TRBJ1-5; weak D call: TRBD1 (5 bases). V shed 8 bases and J shed 4 bases, with 15 bases lying between them. The CDR3 sequence is 14 residues long. Germline CDR1 is LNHDA and CDR2 is SQIVND (reference sequence). Here the CDR3 reads CASSHGGPNQPQHF. CDR3 coding DNA: TGTGCCAGTTCCCATGGGGGACCTAATCAGCCCCAGCATTTT.